A single count supports the clone carrying this TCR beta chain. Using immunoSEQ multiplex PCR, the repertoire was profiled, and TCRdb retains in-frame clones only, with some absent. The data hold around 200,000 clones, with approximately 92% observed a single time. The data are from a study of shared clonotypes between healthy human individuals. Whole-study context: Contributing individuals were two females and a few males aged 18 to 49.

The germline CDR1 and CDR2 sequences are KGHSH and LQKENI. The trim removed 6 bases at V and 4 bases at J, leaving 7 bases unmatched. The CDR3 runs 15 residues. The genes are TRBV18 and TRBJ2-7; TRBD2 aligns across 12 bases. The sequenced sample was naive CD4+ T cells sorted from blood. Stated subset: CD45RA+ positively selected. The clonotype was recovered from a woman aged 30 to 39 in good health. CDR3 amino acids: CASSPTSGSVYEQYF. CDR3 coding DNA: TGTGCCAGCTCTCCGACTAGCGGGAGTGTGTACGAGCAGTACTTC.